This is a list of T cell receptor beta chains from one sample in a study of T-cell reconstitution after alpha-beta-depleted transplantation in children. TCRdb reanalysed the PCR reads using MiXCR and keeps one entry per CDR3 protein. The table shows 540,000 or so distinct CDR3 sequences, with roughly 23% occurring only once. The sequencing used PBMCs, mostly from graft donor cells, collected 360 days after TCRalphabeta/CD19-depleted stem cell transplant. Every receptor here comes from a boy under two years old who had a stem cell transplant for acute myeloid leukemia, so the T cells may come from the graft donor. The CDR3 runs from the conserved cysteine through the conserved F or W. A D gene is named only where the DNA matches it firmly. Expanded clones are given a class, and other clones once, few, many or no size at all.

size	D	J	length	V	DNA	CDR3
NA	TRBD2	TRBJ2-1	15	TRBV29-1	TGCAGCCCCTCCCTGGGGACGGCGGGGGGGCCTCGGCAGTTCTTC	CSPSLGTAGGPRQFF
NA	NA	TRBJ1-1	13	TRBV29-1	TGCAGCGTGGCGGGGGCGGCGAACACTGAAGCTTTCTTT	CSVAGAANTEAFF
few	NA	TRBJ1-5	12	TRBV7-2	TGTGCCAGCAGCCAAAATTATCAGCCCCAGCATTTT	CASSQNYQPQHF
many	NA	TRBJ2-7	12	TRBV20-1	TGCAGTGCCCGTGGACTTCTCTACGAGCAGTACTTC	CSARGLLYEQYF
NA	TRBD2	TRBJ2-1	17	TRBV20-1	TGCAGTGCGCCTAGGACTAGCGGGGGGGCCAATCGTGGTGAGCAGTTCTTC	CSAPRTSGGANRGEQFF
few	NA	TRBJ1-4	15	TRBV28	TGTGCCAGCAGTTTGGACCGGGGAGGAGTAGAAAAACTGTTTTTT	CASSLDRGGVEKLFF
few	NA	TRBJ2-3	15	TRBV12-3/TRBV12-4	TGTGCCAGCAGCCCCCCCCCTAAGCCCACAGATACGCAGTATTTT	CASSPPPKPTDTQYF
many	TRBD1	TRBJ1-2	14	TRBV12-3/TRBV12-4	TGTGCCAGCAGTCCTCGGACAGGGGAGAATGGCTACACCTTC	CASSPRTGENGYTF
few	TRBD2	TRBJ2-5	16	TRBV28	TGTGCCAGCAGTTTAGACCAGGGAGGGGTCGAGGAGACCCAGTACTTC	CASSLDQGGVEETQYF
NA	TRBD2	TRBJ2-3	19	TRBV6-4	TGTGCCAGCAGAGCCGAAACCTTCTTTAGCGGGGGGCGCACAGATACGCAGTATTTT	CASRAETFFSGGRTDTQYF
NA	TRBD2	TRBJ2-5	15	TRBV10-1	TGCGCCAGCAGCCTACGTTCTAGCGGGGAAGAGACCCAGTACTTC	CASSLRSSGEETQYF
NA	TRBD1	TRBJ1-5	15	TRBV20-1	TGCAGTGCCCAGGCCCCGGGACAGGGCCATCAGCCCCAGCATTTT	CSAQAPGQGHQPQHF
few	TRBD1	TRBJ2-4	16	TRBV6-1	TGTGCCAGCAGTCGCGGACAGGGACGGGGCAAAAACATTCAGTACTTC	CASSRGQGRGKNIQYF
NA	NA	TRBJ2-7	14	TRBV10-3	TGTGCCATCAGTGCCTCGTGGGGCAGTTACGAGCAGTACTTC	CAISASWGSYEQYF
many	NA	TRBJ2-3	17	TRBV6-5	TGTGCCAGCAGTTACTCGGCCGACCCCACTGGCACAGATACGCAGTATTTT	CASSYSADPTGTDTQYF
NA	NA	TRBJ2-3	14	TRBV7-2	TGTGCCAGCAGCTTAGAACTAGTGATAGATACGCAGTATTTT	CASSLELVIDTQYF
few	NA	TRBJ2-5	15	TRBV15	TGTGCCACCAGCAGAGAGGGGCAGGCCCAAGAGACCCAGTACTTC	CATSREGQAQETQYF
NA	TRBD1	TRBJ1-2	13	TRBV20-1	TGCAGTGCTAGAGCCTGGGACAGTTATGGCTACACCTTC	CSARAWDSYGYTF
NA	TRBD2	TRBJ2-3	16	TRBV20-1	TGCAGTGCTAGGGGAGTAGCGGGGGGCCCCACAGATACGCAGTATTTT	CSARGVAGGPTDTQYF
many	TRBD2	TRBJ2-1	15	TRBV29-1	TGCAGCGTTGAAGGCGCTGGACTAGCCATAAATGAGCAGTTCTTC	CSVEGAGLAINEQFF
NA	NA	TRBJ2-5	13	TRBV20-1	TGCAGTGCTAGTAGCGTAGTCCAAGAGACCCAGTACTTC	CSASSVVQETQYF
many	TRBD2	TRBJ2-1	16	TRBV20-1	TGCAGTGCTAGAGATGCCGCCGGACTAGGGGACAATGAGCAGTTCTTC	CSARDAAGLGDNEQFF
NA	TRBD1	TRBJ2-1	14	TRBV20-1	TGCAGTGCTGGGACAGTTAGCTCCTACAATGAGCAGTTCTTC	CSAGTVSSYNEQFF
NA	NA	TRBJ2-7	14	TRBV27	TGTGCCAGCAGTTTCGGATGGCCATCCTACGAGCAGTACTTC	CASSFGWPSYEQYF
many	NA	TRBJ2-1	14	TRBV5-1	TGCGCCAGCAGCTTGGCCACAGGGGACTCCTTTTGGTTCTTC	CASSLATGDSFWFF
NA	NA	TRBJ2-2	13	TRBV5-5	TGTGCCAGCAGCCCTAGACACACCGGGGAGCTGTTTTTT	CASSPRHTGELFF
few	NA	TRBJ2-3	12	TRBV20-1	TGCAGTGCCCTGGGGCAGGACGTTACGCAGTATTTT	CSALGQDVTQYF
once	TRBD1	TRBJ1-6	18	TRBV11-2	TGTGCCAGCAGCTCCCGGGGGACAGGGGGATCCTATAATTCACCCCTCCACTTT	CASSSRGTGGSYNSPLHF
many	NA	TRBJ1-4	13	TRBV20-1	TGCAGTGCTGGGTTGACAGTGAATGAAAAACTGTTTTTT	CSAGLTVNEKLFF
NA	NA	TRBJ2-2	16	TRBV7-8	TGTGCCAGCAGTCGACACCTACTCGGGGCAGCCGGGGAGCTGTTTTTT	CASSRHLLGAAGELFF
NA	NA	TRBJ1-2	12	TRBV29-1	TGCAGCGTGGAAACAGGGAAACGTGGCTACACCTTC	CSVETGKRGYTF
few	TRBD2	TRBJ2-5	16	TRBV10-3	TGTGCCATCAGTCCCATAGCGGGGACCGAACAAGAGACCCAGTACTTC	CAISPIAGTEQETQYF
NA	NA	TRBJ2-6	17	TRBV6-5	TGTGCCAGCAGTTATAATGGCAGACCTTCTGGGGCCAACGTCCTGACTTTC	CASSYNGRPSGANVLTF
NA	NA	TRBJ2-7	13	TRBV20-1	TGCAGTGCTAGTTACAGGGCCATCTACGAGCAGTACTTC	CSASYRAIYEQYF
NA	NA	TRBJ1-2	14	TRBV6-1	TGTGCCAGCAGTAGACGGACGGCAAACTATGGCTACACCTTC	CASSRRTANYGYTF
few	NA	TRBJ2-5	15	TRBV7-2	TGTGCCAGCAGCTTAGTGGGGGTGATGGGAGAGACCCAGTACTTC	CASSLVGVMGETQYF
many	NA	TRBJ2-1	13	TRBV12-3/TRBV12-4	TGTGCCAGCAGTCCCGGGATCTACAATGAGCAGTTCTTC	CASSPGIYNEQFF